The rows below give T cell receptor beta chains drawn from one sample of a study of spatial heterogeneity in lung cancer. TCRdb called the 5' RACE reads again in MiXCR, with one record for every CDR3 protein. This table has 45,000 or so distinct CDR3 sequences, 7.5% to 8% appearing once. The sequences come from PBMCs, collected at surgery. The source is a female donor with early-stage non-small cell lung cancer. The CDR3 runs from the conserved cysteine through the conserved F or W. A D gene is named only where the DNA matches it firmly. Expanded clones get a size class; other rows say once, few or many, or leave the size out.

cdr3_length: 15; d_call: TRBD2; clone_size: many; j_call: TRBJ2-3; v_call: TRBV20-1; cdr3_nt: TGCAGTGCTAGAGAAGCGGGGGGCTTCGGGGATACGCAGTATTTT; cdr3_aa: CSAREAGGFGDTQYF
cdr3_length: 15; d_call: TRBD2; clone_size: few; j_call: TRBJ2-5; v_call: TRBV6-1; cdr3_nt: TGTGCCAGCAGCGTCGGGCGGACTAGCGCTGCGACCCAGTACTTC; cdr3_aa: CASSVGRTSAATQYF
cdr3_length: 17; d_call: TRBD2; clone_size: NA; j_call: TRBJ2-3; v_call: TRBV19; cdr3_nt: TGTGCCAGTAGTATTGGTTCGGGGGGGTATAACACAGATACGCAGTATTTT; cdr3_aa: CASSIGSGGYNTDTQYF
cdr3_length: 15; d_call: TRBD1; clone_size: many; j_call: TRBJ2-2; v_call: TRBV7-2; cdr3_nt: TGTGCCAGCAGCTTTTGGGACAGGGTCACCGGGGAGCTGTTTTTT; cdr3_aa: CASSFWDRVTGELFF
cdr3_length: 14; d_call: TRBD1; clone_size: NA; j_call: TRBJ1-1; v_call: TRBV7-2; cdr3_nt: TGTGCCAGCAGCCTGACAGGGGGACGTACTGAAGCTTTCTTT; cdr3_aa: CASSLTGGRTEAFF
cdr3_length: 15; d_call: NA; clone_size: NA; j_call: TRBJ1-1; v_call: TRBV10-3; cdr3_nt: TGTGCCTCCAGACGAGGAGGGGGGACGGGGACTGAAGCTTTCTTT; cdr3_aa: CASRRGGGTGTEAFF
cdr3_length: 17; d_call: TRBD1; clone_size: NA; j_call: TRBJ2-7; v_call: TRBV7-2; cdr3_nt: TGTGCCAGCAGCTTAACATCCGGGACAGGGCCTTCCTACGAGCAGTACTTC; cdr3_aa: CASSLTSGTGPSYEQYF
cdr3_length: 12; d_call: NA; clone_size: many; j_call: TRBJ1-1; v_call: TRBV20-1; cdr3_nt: TGCAGTGCCCATGTCCCAGGGACTGAAGCTTTCTTT; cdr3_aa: CSAHVPGTEAFF
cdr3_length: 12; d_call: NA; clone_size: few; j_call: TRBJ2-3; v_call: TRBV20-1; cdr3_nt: TGCAGTGCTAGAGTGGTGGGAGATACGCAGTATTTT; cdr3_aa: CSARVVGDTQYF
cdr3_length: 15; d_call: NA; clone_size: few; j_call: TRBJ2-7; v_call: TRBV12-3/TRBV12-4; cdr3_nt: TGTGCCAGCAGTTTAGTGGGGGGAAGCTCCTACGAGCAGTACTTC; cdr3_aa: CASSLVGGSSYEQYF
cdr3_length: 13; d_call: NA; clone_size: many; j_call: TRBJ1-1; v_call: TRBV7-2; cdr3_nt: TGTGCCAGCAGCTTTCTCGGGCTGAATCAGGCTTTCTTT; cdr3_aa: CASSFLGLNQAFF
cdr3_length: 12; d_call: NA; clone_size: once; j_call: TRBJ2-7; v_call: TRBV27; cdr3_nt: TGTGCCAGCAGTGGACGTCGGGGCGAGCGGTACTTC; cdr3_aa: CASSGRRGERYF
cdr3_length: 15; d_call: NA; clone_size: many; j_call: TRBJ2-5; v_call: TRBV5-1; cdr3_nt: TGCGCCAGCAGCTTGGATGGGGACGGGCGAGAGACCCAGTACTTC; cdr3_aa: CASSLDGDGRETQYF
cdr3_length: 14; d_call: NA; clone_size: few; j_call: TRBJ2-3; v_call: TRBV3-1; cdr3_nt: TGTGCCAGCAGCGCGAGTGGGGGCCTAGATACGCAGTATTTT; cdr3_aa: CASSASGGLDTQYF
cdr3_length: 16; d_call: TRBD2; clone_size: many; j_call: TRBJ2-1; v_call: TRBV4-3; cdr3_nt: TGCGCCAGCAGCCACTCCCTAGCGGGGGAGTACAATGAGCAGTTCTTC; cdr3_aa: CASSHSLAGEYNEQFF
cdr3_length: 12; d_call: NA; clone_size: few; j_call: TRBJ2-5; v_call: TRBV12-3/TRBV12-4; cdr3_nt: TGTGCCAGCGGGGCTGGGATTGGGACCCAGTACTTC; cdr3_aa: CASGAGIGTQYF
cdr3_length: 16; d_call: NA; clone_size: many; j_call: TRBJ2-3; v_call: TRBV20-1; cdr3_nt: TGCAGTGCTAGGTTAAGCTCCAGGTTTAGCACAGATACGCAGTATTTT; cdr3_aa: CSARLSSRFSTDTQYF
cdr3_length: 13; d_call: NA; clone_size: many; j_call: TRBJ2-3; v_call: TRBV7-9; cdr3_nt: TGTGCCAGCAGCTTGTTAGTGGCAGATACGCAGTATTTT; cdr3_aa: CASSLLVADTQYF
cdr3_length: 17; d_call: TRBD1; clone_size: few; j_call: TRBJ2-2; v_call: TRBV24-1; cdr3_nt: TGTGCCACCAGTGATTTGCGGGACAGGGGAAACACCGGGGAGCTGTTTTTT; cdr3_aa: CATSDLRDRGNTGELFF
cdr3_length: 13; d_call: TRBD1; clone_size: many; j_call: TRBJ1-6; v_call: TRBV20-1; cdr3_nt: TGCAGTGCTAGAAGAGGGGGCAATTCACCCCTCCACTTT; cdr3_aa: CSARRGGNSPLHF
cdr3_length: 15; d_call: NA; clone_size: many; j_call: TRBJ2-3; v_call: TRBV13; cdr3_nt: TGTGCCAGCAGCTTTGAGGGCCGGCGGGGAGATACGCAGTATTTT; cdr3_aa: CASSFEGRRGDTQYF
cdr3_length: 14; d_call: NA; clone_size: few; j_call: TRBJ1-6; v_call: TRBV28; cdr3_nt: TGTGCCAGCAGTTTTGGACAGTATAATTCACCCCTCCACTTT; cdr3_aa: CASSFGQYNSPLHF
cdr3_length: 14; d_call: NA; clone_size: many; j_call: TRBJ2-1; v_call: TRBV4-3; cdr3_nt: TGCGCCAGCAGCCAAGAACTCAGTTACAATGAGCAGTTCTTC; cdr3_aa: CASSQELSYNEQFF
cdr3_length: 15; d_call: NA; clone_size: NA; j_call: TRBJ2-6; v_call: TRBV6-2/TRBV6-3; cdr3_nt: TGTGCCAGCAGAACGTCCGGGTCTGGGGCCAACGTCCTGACTTTC; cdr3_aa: CASRTSGSGANVLTF
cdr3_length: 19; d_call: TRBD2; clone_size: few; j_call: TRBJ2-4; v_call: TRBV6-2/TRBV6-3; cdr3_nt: TGTGCCAGCAGAGAGCGGCTGACAAACCCGGGAGGAGCCAAAAACATTCAGTACTTC; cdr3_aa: CASRERLTNPGGAKNIQYF
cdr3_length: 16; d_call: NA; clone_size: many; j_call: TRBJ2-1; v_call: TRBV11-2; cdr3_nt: TGTGCCAGCAGCCCCATTGGAGCGGGTGTTTACAATGAGCAGTTCTTC; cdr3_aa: CASSPIGAGVYNEQFF
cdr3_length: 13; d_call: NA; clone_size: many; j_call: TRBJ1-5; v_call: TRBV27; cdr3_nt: TGTGCCAGCAGTTTATTCGGCAATCAGCCCCAGCATTTT; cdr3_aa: CASSLFGNQPQHF
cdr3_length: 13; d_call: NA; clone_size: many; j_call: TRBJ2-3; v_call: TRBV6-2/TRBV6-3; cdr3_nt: TGTGCCAGCGCCCGGGACACCATTGATACGCAGTATTTT; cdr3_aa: CASARDTIDTQYF
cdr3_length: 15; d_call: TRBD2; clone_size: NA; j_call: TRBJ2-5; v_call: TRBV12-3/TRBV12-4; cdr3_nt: TGTGCCAGCAGTTTGGCTAGCGGGTACCAAGAGACCCAGTACTTC; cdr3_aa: CASSLASGYQETQYF
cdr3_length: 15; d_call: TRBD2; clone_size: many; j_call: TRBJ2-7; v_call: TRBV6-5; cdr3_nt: TGTGCCAGCAGTTACTCTGTCGGGGGGGGCTACGAGCAGTACTTC; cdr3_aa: CASSYSVGGGYEQYF
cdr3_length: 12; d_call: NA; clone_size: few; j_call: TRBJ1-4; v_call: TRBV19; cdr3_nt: TGTGCCAGTAGATTCAGGGCCGAAAAACTGTTTTTT; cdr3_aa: CASRFRAEKLFF
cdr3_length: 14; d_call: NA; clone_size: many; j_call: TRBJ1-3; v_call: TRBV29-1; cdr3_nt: TGCAGCGTTGTACTCCGGAGGACTGGAAACACCATATATTTT; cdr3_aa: CSVVLRRTGNTIYF